The 28 T cell receptor beta chains reported below all come from one sample, sequenced in a study of cytomegalovirus exposure and HLA in healthy donors listed by TCRdb under 2017. The receptor library was made with the immunoSEQ multiplex PCR assay. The multiplex PCR relied on a mix of 60 forward primers for TCR Vbeta segments and 13 reverse primers for TCR Jbeta segments. Not all clones reach the TCRdb copy of this immuneACCESS table, which keeps in-frame sequences only. Checked studies attribute under half of the gap to unresolved V genes and leave the rest unexplained. The sample table contains some 150,000 clones; only one count was recorded for 82% of them. Clones ranked in the top ten supply roughly 1.4% of the sample. Sequenced: PBMCs. The source is a man younger than 45 in good health and CMV-seropositive.

This chain joins TRBV7-8 and TRBJ2-4; 15 bases line up with TRBD2. Germline V gives CDR1 SGHVS, CDR2 FQNEAQ. The ends lost 4 bases at V and 3 bases at J; junction bases unmatched: 10. This CDR3 is built from 19 residues. The CDR3 protein is CASSYRTSGGAPSKNIQYF. The CDR3 DNA follows: TGTGCCAGCAGCTATCGGACTAGCGGGGGGGCCCCGAGCAAAAACATTCAGTACTTC.

The chain joins TRBV5-1 to TRBJ1-2; 8 bases match TRBD1. Germline trimming cut 3 bases from V and 2 bases from J; bases unmatched to any gene: 3. Germline V CDR1 and CDR2: SGHRS, YFSETQ. The CDR3 totals 14 residues. CDR3 sequence (DNA): TGCGCCAGCAGCTGGGACAGGCCAAACTATGGCTACACCTTC. This codes for CASSWDRPNYGYTF.

CDR3 sequence: CASSERTSGIADTQYF. The CDR3 DNA follows: TGTGCCAGCAGTGAAAGGACTAGCGGGATCGCGGATACGCAGTATTTT. The chain is built from TRBV6-1 and TRBJ2-3; TRBD2 aligns across 12 bases. J was trimmed by 6 bases and V by 2 bases; bases with no gene match: 6. Germline values: CDR1 MNHNS, CDR2 SASEGT. The CDR3 has 16 residues.

The chain employs TRBV19 and TRBJ2-1; the match to TRBD1 covers 8 bases. Germline CDR1 LNHDA, CDR2 SQIVND (reference sequence). CDR3 length equals 16 residues. The V segment lost 5 bases and the J segment 3 bases; nucleotides outside the gene matches: 9. As DNA, the CDR3 is TGTGCCAGTAGTTATCTGCCGGGACAGGTCTACAATGAGCAGTTCTTC. It codes for CASSYLPGQVYNEQFF.

The chain is built from TRBV6-4 and TRBJ2-3; 10 nucleotides agree with TRBD2. J lost 3 bases, V lost 0 bases, and 6 bases had no gene match. CDR1 is MRHNA, CDR2 SNTAGT, per germline. The CDR3 totals 17 residues. DNA for the CDR3: TGTGCCAGCAGTGACTCGAATAGCGGGGGGCTGACAGATACGCAGTATTTT. It translates to CASSDSNSGGLTDTQYF.

The chain couples TRBV2 to TRBJ2-5; D is perhaps TRBD1 (6 bases). Germline loops: CDR1 SNHLY, CDR2 FYNNEI. This CDR3 region has 12 residues. The germline V and J ends were trimmed by 5 bases and 5 bases, with 9 bases remaining between them. The CDR3 DNA reads TGTGCCAGCAGTTACAGGGTCGAGACCCAGTACTTC. Its translation is CASSYRVETQYF. Together with reference TRBV2 and TRBJ2-5, the CDR3 gives the full variable domain: EPEVTQTPSHQVTQMGQEVILRCVPISNHLYFYWYRQILGQKVEFLVSFYNNEISEKSEIFDDQFSVERPDGSNFTLKIRSTKLEDSAMYFCASSYRVETQYFGPGTRLLVL.

The V call is TRBV19, the J call TRBJ2-1, with a tentative D call TRBD2 (6 bases). The V gene lost 8 bases and the J gene lost 6 bases, with 20 bases spanning the gap. This CDR3 spans 15 amino acids. Germline V CDR1 and CDR2: LNHDA, SQIVND (reference sequence). CDR3 amino acids: CASVNAGPGANEQFF. The CDR3 region has the DNA TGTGCCAGTGTTAATGCGGGGCCAGGCGCCAATGAGCAGTTCTTC.

The chain joins TRBV15 to TRBJ2-6; 8 bases are a match to TRBD1. CDR1 is LNHNV, CDR2 YYDKDF, per germline (reference sequence). The length of the CDR3 is 18 residues. J was trimmed by 8 bases and V by 1 base; bases with no gene match: 13. Here the CDR3 DNA reads TGTGCCACCAGCAGAGGGTTGGCAGGGGGCATTTATACCAACGTCCTGACTTTC. It translates to CATSRGLAGGIYTNVLTF.

J is TRBJ1-4 and V is TRBV7-9, with TRBD1 matching 10 bases. This CDR3 is built from 16 residues. J gave up 7 bases and V 5 bases, and 10 bases lay outside the gene matches. Germline V gene lookup returns CDR1 SEHNR and CDR2 FQNEAQ (reference sequence). CDR3 nucleotides: TGTGCCAGCAGCCTACCCGGACAGGGGGTTAGTGAAAAACTGTTTTTT. Encoded protein: CASSLPGQGVSEKLFF.

This rearrangement joins TRBV6-1 to TRBJ1-1; D possibly corresponds to TRBD1 (6 bases). The germline V gene has CDR1 MNHNS and CDR2 SASEGT. This CDR3 has 14 residues. The V end was cut by 1 base, the J end by 11 bases, with 17 bases between. The chain's CDR3 is CASSEGGQGWVAFF. DNA for the CDR3: TGTGCCAGCAGTGAAGGGGGGCAGGGGTGGGTTGCTTTCTTT.

V usage is TRBV4-1 and J usage is TRBJ2-3; 8 nucleotides agree with TRBD1. The CDR3 is 16 amino acids. Per the germline V gene, CDR1 is MGHRA and CDR2 is YSYEKL. The J segment lost 3 bases and the V segment lost 4 bases, leaving 9 bases of the junction unmatched. CDR3 loop: CASSLNTGGRTDTQYF. The CDR3 bases are TGCGCCAGCAGCCTTAATACAGGGGGGAGAACAGATACGCAGTATTTT.

This clone was found once. The chain recombines TRBV5-1 with TRBJ1-3; 7 positions agree with TRBD1. V shed 4 bases, J shed 6 bases, and the junction held 7 bases outside the gene matches. Looked up from germline, CDR1 is SGHRS and CDR2 is YFSETQ. CDR3 length: 14 amino acids. The CDR3: CASSIQGEENTIYF. CDR3 nucleotide sequence: TGCGCCAGCAGCATTCAGGGGGAGGAAAACACCATATATTTT.

The chain uses TRBV7-2 and TRBJ2-7; 7 bases align to TRBD1. This CDR3 spans 15 amino acids. The junction had 4 bases not matched to a gene; V was cut back by 0 bases and J by 2 bases. CDR1 is SGHTA, CDR2 FQGNSA, per germline. The CDR3 protein is CASSLAVTGTYEQYF. The CDR3 DNA reads TGTGCCAGCAGCTTAGCGGTGACAGGGACCTACGAGCAGTACTTC.

This CDR3 reads CASSLEASGGPYEQYF. CDR3 in DNA: TGTGCCAGCAGCTTAGAGGCTAGCGGGGGGCCCTACGAGCAGTACTTC. The chain couples TRBV11-2 to TRBJ2-7, with 11 positions matching TRBD2. The J segment lost 2 bases and the V segment lost 0 bases, leaving 3 bases of the junction unmatched. This CDR3 has 16 residues. Germline V gene sequence: CDR1 SGHAT, CDR2 FQNNGV.

About this clone: The identical CDR3 is also encoded by other nucleotide sequences in the sample. This chain joins TRBV6-5 and TRBJ2-1; D may be TRBD1 (5 bases). Germline loops: CDR1 MNHEY, CDR2 SVGAGI. The germline V and J ends were trimmed by 6 bases and 4 bases, with 10 bases remaining between them. There are 13 residues in the CDR3. The CDR3: CASSLDSYNEQFF. The CDR3 bases are TGTGCCAGCAGCCTAGACAGTTACAATGAGCAGTTCTTC.

In this sample, this clone is medium-sized (0.01 to 0.1%). J is TRBJ2-2 and V is TRBV21-1; the tabulated D call, TRBD1, remains unverified against the DNA. TRBV21-1 is a pseudogene. CDR3 length equals 14 residues. CDR3 coding DNA: TGTGCCAGCAGCGGGACAGAGTACACCGGGGAGCTGTTTTTT. As protein: CASSGTEYTGELFF.

The CDR3 coding sequence is TGTGCCAGCCAACCGGGACAGTGGACAGATACGCAGTATTTT. This sequence encodes CASQPGQWTDTQYF. The V and J genes are TRBV28 and TRBJ2-3; 7 bases are a match to TRBD1. The germline V gene encodes CDR1 MDHEN and CDR2 SYDVKM. CDR3 length: 14 amino acids. The trim removed 8 bases at V and 3 bases at J, leaving 8 bases unmatched.

V gene TRBV10-3 combines with J gene TRBJ1-2; D possibly corresponds to TRBD1 (5 bases). This CDR3 has 15 residues. V was cut by 0 bases and J by 7 bases, with 15 bases left in between. Germline CDR1 and CDR2: ENHRY and SYGVKD. The DNA of the CDR3 is TGTGCCATCAGTGAGTCAGGCAGGGATGGTTTTGGCTACACCTTC. Amino acid sequence: CAISESGRDGFGYTF.

In its sample, this clone was seen once. This chain links TRBV5-1 with TRBJ1-1; D is undetermined. Germline CDR1 SGHRS, CDR2 YFSETQ. The CDR3 has 15 residues. V was clipped by 4 bases and J by 0 bases, with 13 bases between them. The CDR3 loop reads CASSRGGEMNTEAFF. Here the CDR3 DNA reads TGCGCCAGCAGCCGGGGTGGGGAAATGAACACTGAAGCTTTCTTT.

This sequence joins TRBV7-9 and TRBJ2-1, with a weak D call TRBD1 (6 bases). Germline loops: CDR1 SEHNR, CDR2 FQNEAQ (reference sequence). The CDR3 length is 15 residues. Trimming pared 1 base from V and 2 bases from J, leaving 9 bases between. The CDR3 DNA follows: TGTGCCAGCAGCTTAGACAGGGAGCCCTACAATGAGCAGTTCTTC. It codes for CASSLDREPYNEQFF.

The rearrangement links TRBV27 to TRBJ2-1; 7 bases are a match to TRBD1. J was trimmed by 7 bases and V by 2 bases; bases with no gene match: 11. CDR1 and CDR2 from the germline V gene are MNHEY and SMNVEV (reference sequence). The CDR3 is made up of 16 amino acids. The DNA for the CDR3 is TGTGCCAGCAGTTTAACCCGACTGACAGGGTTGAATGAGCAGTTCTTC. It encodes CASSLTRLTGLNEQFF.

This chain uses TRBV5-1 with TRBJ2-7; TRBD1 matches 8 bases. The CDR3 loop spans 17 amino acids. CDR1 is SGHRS and CDR2 is YFSETQ in the germline V gene. The junction had 17 bases not matched to a gene; V was cut back by 4 bases and J by 5 bases. The CDR3 reads CASSPRGQGIGENEQYF. The CDR3 region has the DNA TGCGCCAGCAGCCCCCGAGGACAGGGCATAGGGGAGAACGAGCAGTACTTC.

The V and J genes are TRBV28 and TRBJ1-2; D not resolved. CDR1 and CDR2 from the germline V gene are MDHEN and SYDVKM. V was pared by 5 bases and J by 4 bases, with 11 bases between. The CDR3 runs to 13 residues. In DNA form, the CDR3 reads TGTGCCAGCAGTCCTCCACTTATCTATGGCTACACCTTC. Amino acids: CASSPPLIYGYTF.

This chain uses TRBV7-2 with TRBJ2-7, with a possible D match to TRBD2 (6 bases). CDR3 size: 11 residues. The germline CDR1 and CDR2 sequences are SGHTA and FQGNSA. The V and J ends lost 5 bases and 9 bases respectively, with 11 bases between them. CDR3 region: CASSQDGGQYF. The DNA of the CDR3 is TGTGCCAGCAGCCAGGACGGGGGGCAGTACTTC.

V and J are TRBV29-1 and TRBJ2-7; possible D gene TRBD1, 6 bases. The CDR3 length is 9 residues. The germline gives CDR1 SQVTM, CDR2 ANQGSEA. CDR3 nucleotides: TGCAGCGCCGGGACATTAGGCGAGGTC. Translating gives CSAGTLGEV.

This clone was found once. The V call is TRBV19, the J call TRBJ1-4, with TRBD1 matching 9 bases. The CDR3 has 15 amino acids. Trimming cost V 9 bases and J 4 bases; bases outside gene matches: 9. From germline, CDR1 is LNHDA and CDR2 SQIVND (reference sequence). CDR3 sequence: CASRRDREGNEKLFF. The DNA for the CDR3 is TGTGCCAGCCGCCGGGACAGGGAGGGTAATGAAAAACTGTTTTTT.

The rearrangement uses TRBV19 and TRBJ1-1; D ambiguous. CDR3 length equals 13 residues. From germline, CDR1 is LNHDA and CDR2 SQIVND (reference sequence). Between the trimmed V and J ends, which lost 3 bases and 1 base, there was a span of 6 bases. The CDR3 spells CASSIRWNTEAFF. The CDR3 DNA reads TGTGCCAGTAGTATTCGGTGGAACACTGAAGCTTTCTTT.

The chain couples TRBV7-2 to TRBJ1-6; D not certain. Trimming removed 6 bases at V and 5 bases at J, with 8 bases between. The germline V gene encodes CDR1 SGHTA and CDR2 FQGNSA. CDR3 length equals 13 residues. The CDR3 DNA is TGTGCCAGCAGTCGAGAAAATAATTCACCCCTCCACTTT. It yields the protein CASSRENNSPLHF.